This T cell receptor (beta chain) was identified in a study of OX40 agonist ivuxolimab in advanced cancers. The study's findings and limits: Mean expanded clone counts were higher in CD8+ than CD4+ T cells.

Method: immunoSEQ multiplex PCR; TCRdb's copy keeps in-frame clones and lacks some. The sample carries 60,000 to 70,000 clones, about 80% recorded once. Turning to this clone: No antigen is known for it.

The germline gives CDR1 SEHNR, CDR2 FQNEAQ (reference sequence). The V end lost 1 base, the J end lost 2 bases, and 8 bases lay between the germline ends. The CDR3 consists of 14 residues. The V and J genes are TRBV7-9 and TRBJ1-2; no reliable D call. The receptor was derived from an adult with an advanced solid tumor such as melanoma, head and neck, liver or kidney cancer. Here the sequenced sample was CD4+ or CD8+ T cells sorted from blood, taken in a trial of the OX40 agonist ivuxolimab. The CDR3 sequence: CASSLEGLNYGYTF. The CDR3 DNA follows: TGTGCCAGCAGCTTAGAAGGACTCAACTATGGCTACACCTTC.